Below are 12 T cell receptor beta chains sequenced from a single sample in a study of T cell responses to AZD1222 COVID-19 vaccine (dated by TCRdb to 2020 to 2023). The library was prepared using the immunoSEQ multiplex PCR assay. In its TCRdb copy, this immuneACCESS table keeps in-frame sequences only and misses some clones. Where compared with another copy, unresolved V genes explain less than half of these, and the others have no known cause. Here the sample has some 110,000 clones; about nine tenths occur a single time. The biggest ten clones account for 5.1% of the sample. The time point tag for this specimen amounts to: baseline before first vaccination. The material was peripheral blood, obtained on day 0 of AZD1222 vaccination. Receptors originate from an adult in good health.

The V call is TRBV4-1, the J call TRBJ1-3; 8 bases agree with TRBD1. Germline lookup yields CDR1 MGHRA and CDR2 YSYEKL. CDR3 size: 16 residues. The V and J ends lost 3 bases and 1 base, in that order; junction bases with no gene match: 5. In nucleotides, the CDR3 is TGCGCCAGCAGCCATCCCCAGGGGGCGTCTGGAAACACCATATATTTT. Protein: CASSHPQGASGNTIYF.

The J gene is TRBJ1-1, the V gene TRBV5-1; D unclear. CDR1 SGHRS and CDR2 YFSETQ come from the germline V gene. The V end was cut by 1 base, the J end by 0 bases, with 7 bases between. The CDR3 consists of 14 residues. CDR3 nucleotides: TGCGCCAGCAGCTTGAGGCAGATGAACACTGAAGCTTTCTTT. Residues: CASSLRQMNTEAFF. The variable domain in full, completed from reference TRBV5-1 and TRBJ1-1, reads KAGVTQTPRYLIKTRGQQVTLSCSPISGHRSVSWYQQTPGQGLQFLFEYFSETQRNKGNFPGRFSGRQFSNSRSEMNVSTLELGDSALYLCASSLRQMNTEAFFGQGTRLTVV.

V and J are TRBV6-5 and TRBJ2-1, with a tentative D call TRBD1 (6 bases). Per the germline V gene, CDR1 is MNHEY and CDR2 is SVGAGI. With 6 bases removed from V and 6 bases from J, the gap between germline ends came to 12 bases. This CDR3 has 13 residues. In DNA, the CDR3 is TGTGCCAGCAGAAAAGGACAGTTCAATGAGCAGTTCTTC. It is translated as CASRKGQFNEQFF.

J is TRBJ1-3 and V is TRBV18; D is unclear. The V end lost 3 bases, the J end lost 0 bases, and 3 bases lay between the germline ends. Looked up from germline, CDR1 is KGHSH and CDR2 is LQKENI. CDR3 size: 13 residues. The CDR3 bases are TGTGCCAGCTCACCGAGCTCTGGAAACACCATATATTTT. This encodes CASSPSSGNTIYF.

The chain has TRBV19 and TRBJ2-7, with 7 positions matching TRBD2. Germline V gene data show CDR1 as LNHDA and CDR2 as SQIVND (reference sequence). The V gene end was trimmed by 0 bases and the J gene end by 2 bases; junction bases not matched to a gene: 13. The CDR3 covers 18 residues. The CDR3, as DNA: TGTGCCAGTAGTATAGATCTAGCGGAGTCCTTATACCCCTACGAGCAGTACTTC. Translation gives CASSIDLAESLYPYEQYF.

The chain uses TRBV7-2 and TRBJ1-1; no firm D call. Germline V gene data show CDR1 as SGHTA and CDR2 as FQGNSA. Trimming took 1 base from V and 3 from J, leaving 9 bases between them. The CDR3 is 14 residues long. The chain's CDR3 is CASSLVQQDTEAFF. CDR3 nucleotides: TGTGCCAGCAGCTTAGTACAGCAGGACACTGAAGCTTTCTTT. The whole variable domain, remainder taken from reference TRBV7-2 and TRBJ1-1, is GAGVSQSPSNKVTEKGKDVELRCDPISGHTALYWYRQSLGQGLEFLIYFQGNSAPDKSGLPSDRFSAERTGGSVSTLTIQRTQQEDSAVYLCASSLVQQDTEAFFGQGTRLTVV.

As to this clone: Other DNA sequences within the sample encode an identical CDR3. The chain joins TRBV5-1 to TRBJ2-1; TRBD1 matches at 7 bases. The germline V gene has CDR1 SGHRS and CDR2 YFSETQ. J lost 0 bases, V lost 4 bases, and 4 bases had no gene match. The CDR3 contains 15 residues. CDR3 nucleotides: TGCGCCAGCAGCCTCGGACAGGTCTCCTACAATGAGCAGTTCTTC. This translates into CASSLGQVSYNEQFF.

This chain connects TRBV7-2 to TRBJ2-5; a weak D match, TRBD1 (5 bases). The CDR3 has 14 amino acids. Trimming stripped 3 bases from V and 3 bases from J, with 11 bases between. From germline, CDR1 is SGHTA and CDR2 FQGNSA. Written as DNA, the CDR3 is TGTGCCAGCAGCTTTCAGGGTGGTAAAGAGACCCAGTACTTC. The encoded protein is CASSFQGGKETQYF.

The table lists this clone with a few counts. This chain links TRBV7-8 with TRBJ2-3, with TRBD2 matching over 7 bases. Germline values: CDR1 SGHVS, CDR2 FQNEAQ. The CDR3 consists of 17 residues. The trim removed 4 bases at V and 6 bases at J, leaving 16 bases unmatched. Written as DNA, the CDR3 is TGTGCCAGCAGCTACCTCCCGGCAAGCGGGAATTCGGATACGCAGTATTTT. This codes for CASSYLPASGNSDTQYF.

This chain connects TRBV29-1 to TRBJ2-3, with D possibly matching TRBD1 (5 bases). The length of the CDR3 is 13 residues. Germline V gene lookup returns CDR1 SQVTM and CDR2 ANQGSEA. Deletions cut 4 bases from V and 6 bases from J, with 14 bases between. The CDR3 sequence: CSVGSGWGDTQYF. The CDR3 DNA reads TGCAGCGTTGGTTCCGGGTGGGGCGATACGCAGTATTTT.

The chain joins TRBV5-1 to TRBJ2-3, with 7 positions matching TRBD2. Unmatched junction bases numbered 5, after V lost 2 bases and J lost 2 bases. This CDR3 spans 15 amino acids. CDR1 is SGHRS, CDR2 YFSETQ, per germline. CDR3 in amino acids: CASSLTSVTTDTQYF. DNA of the CDR3: TGCGCCAGCAGCTTAACTAGCGTAACCACAGATACGCAGTATTTT.

The chain joins TRBV5-1 to TRBJ2-5, with 12 bases identical to TRBD1. The CDR3 is 16 amino acids. Germline assignment: CDR1 SGHRS and CDR2 YFSETQ. V gave up 0 bases and J gave up 4 bases; unmatched junction bases: 4. The CDR3 reads CASSLAGTGGGETQYF. Written as DNA, the CDR3 is TGCGCCAGCAGCTTGGCCGGGACAGGGGGCGGAGAGACCCAGTACTTC. The complete variable domain, with remaining parts taken from reference TRBV5-1 and TRBJ2-5, reads KAGVTQTPRYLIKTRGQQVTLSCSPISGHRSVSWYQQTPGQGLQFLFEYFSETQRNKGNFPGRFSGRQFSNSRSEMNVSTLELGDSALYLCASSLAGTGGGETQYFGPGTRLLVL.